One sample yielded the 23 T cell receptor beta chains listed below, sequenced in a study of beta chain features in type 1 diabetes. All of the isolated RNA was reverse transcribed, so expressed TCRB transcripts were sequenced. Assay: immunoSEQ multiplex PCR; the TCRdb copy retains only in-frame clones and omits some. This table holds roughly 290,000 clones, about 8.5% found once. Sequencing was carried out using central memory CD4+ T cells from blood. The receptors originated from a woman aged 18-29 years in good health.

This clone was detected a few times. J is TRBJ2-7 and V is TRBV30; no clear D gene. CDR3 size: 11 residues. Per the germline V gene, CDR1 is GTSNPN and CDR2 is SVGIG (reference sequence). Trimming took 2 bases from V and 3 from J, leaving 5 bases between them. The CDR3 protein is CAWSLIYEQYF. The CDR3 DNA reads as TGTGCCTGGAGTCTAATCTACGAGCAGTACTTC.

This clone was counted at least ten times. The rearrangement uses TRBV6-5 and TRBJ2-1, with D perhaps TRBD1 (6 bases). The V end lost 4 bases, the J end lost 0 bases, and 10 bases lay between the germline ends. Germline lookup yields CDR1 MNHEY and CDR2 SVGAGI. The CDR3 has 15 residues. CDR3 nucleotide sequence: TGTGCCAGCAGTTCTACAGGGCTCTCCTACAATGAGCAGTTCTTC. This codes for CASSSTGLSYNEQFF.

V is TRBV6-5 and J is TRBJ1-2; D is unresolved. Per germline, CDR1 MNHEY and CDR2 SVGAGI. The V end was cut by 7 bases, the J end by 2 bases, with 8 bases between. This CDR3 is 12 amino acids long. The CDR3 nucleotides read TGTGCCAGCAAACCCCGGAACTATGGCTACACCTTC. The encoded protein is CASKPRNYGYTF.

V and J are TRBV29-1 and TRBJ1-1; 9 positions match TRBD1. The CDR3 has 14 residues. CDR1 and CDR2 (germline): SQVTM, ANQGSEA. Trimming removed 3 bases from V and 10 bases from J; junction bases left unmatched: 12. The CDR3 DNA follows: TGCAGCGTTGATGGAGCGGACAGGGGAGGTGGAGCTTTCTTT. Its protein product is CSVDGADRGGGAFF.

This chain uses TRBV18 with TRBJ2-7; weak D call: TRBD1 (5 bases). This CDR3 has 13 residues. Germline values: CDR1 KGHSH, CDR2 LQKENI. Trimming pared 0 bases from V and 4 bases from J, leaving 7 bases between. CDR3 coding DNA: TGTGCCAGCTCACCACCGGGGCTTTACGAGCAGTACGTC. It codes for CASSPPGLYEQYV.

In this sample, this clone turned up a few times. The chain links TRBV19 to TRBJ2-1; 7 positions match TRBD1. The CDR3 is made up of 15 amino acids. V was clipped by 6 bases and J by 4 bases; unmatched bases: 9. The germline gives CDR1 LNHDA, CDR2 SQIVND (reference sequence). The CDR3 nucleotides read TGTGCCAGTAGAGCCGGGACAGCTTTATACAATGAGCAGTTCTTC. Its translation: CASRAGTALYNEQFF.

The chain employs TRBV6-6 and TRBJ2-1, with 8 bases lining up with TRBD1. V gave up 5 bases and J gave up 9 bases; unmatched junction bases: 6. CDR1 MNHNY and CDR2 SVGAGI come from the germline V gene (reference sequence). The CDR3 extends over 13 amino acids. CDR3 residues: CASSQGAQSEQFF. In DNA, the CDR3 is TGTGCCAGCAGTCAGGGGGCGCAGAGTGAGCAGTTCTTC.

The chain joins TRBV7-9 to TRBJ2-2; 7 bases match TRBD2. The V gene end was trimmed by 7 bases and the J gene end by 8 bases; junction bases not matched to a gene: 10. Germline V lookup: CDR1 SEHNR, CDR2 FQNEAQ (reference sequence). The CDR3 sequence is 14 residues long. The CDR3 loop reads CASTALAGEGELFF. CDR3 DNA sequence: TGTGCCAGCACAGCTCTCGCGGGAGAGGGGGAGCTGTTTTTT.

With respect to this clone: The sample has other DNA sequences that encode this CDR3 too. This chain connects TRBV18 to TRBJ2-5; possibly TRBD1 for D (6 bases). CDR1 and CDR2 (germline): KGHSH, LQKENI. V lost 5 bases and J 5 bases, leaving 18 bases between the germline ends. The CDR3 contains 15 residues. CDR3 DNA sequence: TGTGCCAGCTCAGGGGGCAGGGGTCGTCGGGAGACCCAGTACTTC. Protein sequence: CASSGGRGRRETQYF.

The rearrangement joins TRBV7-2 to TRBJ2-3; TRBD1 matches 11 bases. The V segment lost 1 base and the J segment 3 bases; nucleotides outside the gene matches: 3. Germline CDR1 SGHTA, CDR2 FQGNSA. This CDR3 contains 16 residues. CDR3 DNA: TGTGCCAGCAGCTTAGTAGGGACAGGGGGTACAGATACGCAGTATTTT. It codes for CASSLVGTGGTDTQYF.

The rearrangement links TRBV12-5 to TRBJ2-1, with 8 bases fitting TRBD1. The CDR3 sequence is 16 residues long. The germline CDR1 and CDR2 sequences are LGHNT and FRNRAP. V lost 5 bases to trimming and J lost 5 bases; unmatched junction nucleotides: 11. The CDR3 DNA reads TGTGCTAGTGGTAAATCGGACAGGGCGTTCCACAATGAGCAGTTCTTC. Translating it yields CASGKSDRAFHNEQFF.

This clone was seen a few times. The CDR3, as DNA: TGTGCCAGCAGCCCATCCAGGAGGGGACTCTATGGCTACACCTTC. Translation: CASSPSRRGLYGYTF. The rearrangement uses TRBV7-3 and TRBJ1-2; D might be TRBD1 (5 bases). CDR1 and CDR2 from the germline V gene are SGHTA and FQGTGA. The CDR3 extends over 15 amino acids. Trimming left V 5 bases short and J 4 bases short, with 17 bases between. Supplemented by reference TRBV7-3 and TRBJ1-2, the full variable domain reads GAGVSQTPSNKVTEKGKYVELRCDPISGHTALYWYRQSLGQGPEFLIYFQGTGAADDSGLPNDRFFAVRPEGSVSTLKIQRTERGDSAVYLCASSPSRRGLYGYTFGSGTRLTVV.

The gene calls are TRBV20-1 and TRBJ1-2; tentative D call: TRBD1 (5 bases). CDR3 length: 11 amino acids. CDR1 and CDR2 from the germline V gene are DFQATT and SNEGSKA (reference sequence). The V and J ends lost 6 bases and 7 bases respectively, with 12 bases between them. CDR3 loop: CSATNRFGYTF. CDR3 sequence (DNA): TGCAGTGCGACCAACAGGTTTGGCTACACCTTC.

This chain connects TRBV6-5 to TRBJ2-1, with D tentatively TRBD2 (5 bases). The CDR3 spans 13 residues. Germline CDR1 and CDR2: MNHEY and SVGAGI. V was cut by 2 bases and J by 9 bases, with 11 bases left in between. The DNA for the CDR3 is TGTGCCAGCAGTTACGACCGGGGAAGTGAGCAGTTCTTC. Its translation: CASSYDRGSEQFF.

V gene TRBV11-2 combines with J gene TRBJ2-6; 9 nucleotides align to TRBD1. CDR1 SGHAT and CDR2 FQNNGV come from the germline V gene. The length of the CDR3 is 18 residues. J was trimmed by 0 bases and V by 4 bases; bases with no gene match: 7. CDR3 in DNA: TGTGCCAGCAGCTCCTGGACAGGGGCGAGCTCTGGGGCCAACGTCCTGACTTTC. This sequence encodes CASSSWTGASSGANVLTF.

The chain uses TRBV13 and TRBJ1-2; D perhaps matches TRBD1 (5 bases). Germline CDR1 and CDR2: PRHDT and FYEKMQ (reference sequence). The CDR3 is made up of 15 amino acids. V was shortened by 5 bases and J by 2 bases, with 15 bases between the two germline ends. For the CDR3, the DNA is TGTGCCAGCAGCCGAATCAGGGAAACCAACTATGGCTACACCTTC. Translated: CASSRIRETNYGYTF.

The table lists this clone with a few counts. The chain joins TRBV2 to TRBJ1-5; D is unresolved. CDR1 SNHLY and CDR2 FYNNEI come from the germline V gene. The CDR3 runs to 15 residues. The V end lost 3 bases, the J end lost 0 bases, and 9 bases lay between the germline ends. The CDR3, as DNA: TGTGCCAGCAGTGAGGTCGGGTATAGCAATCAGCCCCAGCATTTT. It specifies CASSEVGYSNQPQHF.

This chain uses TRBV7-2 with TRBJ1-3; D may be TRBD1 (5 bases). CDR1 is SGHTA and CDR2 is FQGNSA in the germline V gene. V was trimmed by 1 base and J by 4 bases, leaving 17 bases between them. The CDR3 runs 17 residues. CDR3 sequence: CASSLVRQGSRGNTIYF. Written as DNA, the CDR3 is TGTGCCAGCAGCTTAGTGAGGCAGGGAAGTAGAGGAAACACCATATATTTT.

This clone has a handful of counts. The rearrangement joins TRBV2 to TRBJ2-3; D perhaps matches TRBD1 (6 bases). The V end lost 6 bases, the J end lost 5 bases, and 9 bases lay between the germline ends. This CDR3 has 12 amino acids. The V gene's germline CDR1 is SNHLY and CDR2 FYNNEI. CDR3 nucleotide sequence: TGTGCCAGCAGGGGACAAAGAGATACGCAGTATTTT. It translates to CASRGQRDTQYF.

This clone was seen a few times. CDR3 nucleotide sequence: TGCGCCAGCAGCCCTGGGATAGAGACTAAAGAGACCCAGTACTTC. Amino acids: CASSPGIETKETQYF. The rearrangement joins TRBV4-3 to TRBJ2-5; possible D gene TRBD2, 5 bases. CDR3 length: 15 residues. Germline V gives CDR1 LGHNA, CDR2 YSLEER. Trimming shortened V by 4 bases and J by 3 bases, and 15 bases separated the two germline ends.

This clone was counted a few times. The chain combines TRBV7-9 with TRBJ2-5, with TRBD1 matching over 8 bases. In germline, CDR1 is SEHNR, CDR2 FQNEAQ (reference sequence). The CDR3 is 15 amino acids. The V segment lost 5 bases and the J segment 7 bases; nucleotides outside the gene matches: 12. Here the CDR3 DNA reads TGTGCCAGCAGCCCTGCTACAGGGGGGTTGGGGACCCAGTACTTC. Translating gives CASSPATGGLGTQYF.

The chain couples TRBV4-1 to TRBJ1-5; 10 bases are a match to TRBD1. The CDR3 sequence is 19 residues long. The germline CDR1 and CDR2 sequences are MGHRA and YSYEKL. Trimming removed 2 bases from V and 0 bases from J; junction bases left unmatched: 10. The CDR3 DNA is TGCGCCAGCAGCCAATTTCTCGACAGGGGGCCTTATAGCAATCAGCCCCAGCATTTT. This encodes CASSQFLDRGPYSNQPQHF.

V gene TRBV6-5 combines with J gene TRBJ1-5; no definite D call. Per germline, CDR1 MNHEY and CDR2 SVGAGI. Between the trimmed V and J ends, which lost 7 bases and 5 bases, there was a span of 12 bases. The CDR3 covers 13 residues. CDR3 sequence (DNA): TGTGCCAGCAAACAACGGTGGGATCAGCCCCAGCATTTT. Translation gives CASKQRWDQPQHF.